These T cell receptor beta chains were read from a single sample in a study of type 1 and type 2 diabetes patients. TCRdb used MiXCR to reprocess the multiplex PCR reads, holding one entry per CDR3 protein. The sample records about 270,000 distinct CDR3 sequences, 40% to 50% being singletons. The sequenced material came from peripheral blood mononuclear cells (PBMCs). Every receptor here comes from a man younger than 35 with type 2 diabetes. CDR3s include the opening cysteine and the closing phenylalanine or tryptophan. The D gene is left open where the match is weak. The size of a clone is reported for some rows only, either as once, few or many, or as a class for expanded clones.

clone size | J gene | D gene | V gene | CDR3 DNA | CDR3 protein
NA | TRBJ2-1 | NA | TRBV2 | TGTGCCAGCAGTGAAGCCTGGGGGCCCGACAATGAGCAGTTCTTC | CASSEAWGPDNEQFF
NA | TRBJ1-1 | NA | TRBV29-1 | TGCAGCGTGCAACCAGGTTTGGGGCACACTGAAGCTTTCTTT | CSVQPGLGHTEAFF
NA | TRBJ1-1 | NA | TRBV9 | TGCGCCAGCAGCTTCTCTACCCGGGATCCTCCATCTGAAGCTTTCTTT | CASSFSTRDPPSEAFF
few | TRBJ1-1 | TRBD1 | TRBV25-1 | TGTGCCAGCAGTGATCTCGGGACAGGGGGCGGTGAAGCTTTCTTT | CASSDLGTGGGEAFF
NA | TRBJ1-2 | NA | TRBV29-1 | TGCAGCGTTGAAGAAGCCCTAAGCCCCATTGAGGGCTACACCTTC | CSVEEALSPIEGYTF
NA | TRBJ2-2 | NA | TRBV4-3 | TGCGCCAGCAGCCGACGAATTTCGGGGAACACCGGGGAGCTGTTTTTT | CASSRRISGNTGELFF
NA | TRBJ2-1 | NA | TRBV10-2 | TGCGCCAGCAACAGGGACCCAGACAACCAGGGCGAGCAGTTCTTC | CASNRDPDNQGEQFF
few | TRBJ2-6 | NA | TRBV30 | TGTGCCTGGAGATCCTTTGGGACCGCTATCTCTGGGGCCAACGTCCTGACTTTC | CAWRSFGTAISGANVLTF
few | TRBJ1-2 | NA | TRBV7-8 | TGTGCCAGCAGCCTAACCTCTGTCGGGGGGCTTGGCTACACCTTC | CASSLTSVGGLGYTF
NA | TRBJ2-7 | NA | TRBV19 | TGTGCCAGTAGTATTCAGGAGAGCTCCTACGAGCAGTACTTC | CASSIQESSYEQYF
NA | TRBJ1-1 | TRBD1 | TRBV20-1 | TGCAGTGCTAGGGTCCCCAGACAGGGTAACCCTGAAGCTTTCTTT | CSARVPRQGNPEAFF
NA | TRBJ2-6 | NA | TRBV25-1 | TGTGCCAGCAGCTTCCATCGGGGTAGCGGGGCCAACGTCCTGACTTTC | CASSFHRGSGANVLTF
few | TRBJ2-5 | NA | TRBV27 | TGCGCCAGCAGTGAGTCGAATGCGGGGGCTCAAGAGACCCAGTACTTC | CASSESNAGAQETQYF
NA | TRBJ2-1 | NA | TRBV7-2 | TGTGCCAGCAGTTTGTTACCGAGCAATGAGCAGTTCTTC | CASSLLPSNEQFF
few | TRBJ1-5 | NA | TRBV2 | TGTGCCAGCAGTGTCGGGGTCGATCAGCCCCAGCATTTT | CASSVGVDQPQHF
NA | TRBJ2-7 | NA | TRBV11-3 | TGTGCCAGCAGCTCATCAGGGTGGGAGCAGTACTTC | CASSSSGWEQYF
once | TRBJ1-2 | TRBD1 | TRBV28 | TGTGCCAGCAGTTCCCAGGGGGCGCCGGCTGGCTACACCTTC | CASSSQGAPAGYTF
few | TRBJ1-2 | NA | TRBV15 | TGTGCCACCAGCAGAGACGGGGGTGGTGAAGGCTACACCTTC | CATSRDGGGEGYTF
few | TRBJ2-1 | NA | TRBV19 | TGTGCCAGTAGTATCTCCCAGGGGCCATCCTACAATGAGCAGTTCTTC | CASSISQGPSYNEQFF
many | TRBJ1-1 | NA | TRBV25-1 | TGTGCCAGCAGGACCGGACAGACGAACACTGAAGCTTTCTTT | CASRTGQTNTEAFF
few | TRBJ1-1 | NA | TRBV7-2 | TGTGCCAGCAGCTTAGCAGGGAACGCTGAAGCTTTCTTT | CASSLAGNAEAFF
NA | TRBJ2-7 | NA | TRBV20-1 | TGCAGTGCTTGGCAGCGCCCCCCGGATTTTCACGAGCAGTACTTC | CSAWQRPPDFHEQYF
few | TRBJ2-2 | NA | TRBV10-2 | TGCGCCAGCAGGGATCTTAACGCGAACACCGGGGAGCTGTTTTTT | CASRDLNANTGELFF
few | TRBJ2-3 | NA | TRBV6-1 | TGTGCCAGCAGTGGCGGGCAGAGCACAGATACGCAGTATTTT | CASSGGQSTDTQYF
few | TRBJ2-7 | TRBD2 | TRBV7-2 | TGTGCCAGCAGCCTGATATCTAAGTCGACTAGCCGTGACGTCTACGAGCAGTACTTC | CASSLISKSTSRDVYEQYF
NA | TRBJ2-7 | NA | TRBV20-1 | TGCAGTGCTAGAGATCCAGCGGCATCCTACGAGCAGTACTTC | CSARDPAASYEQYF
NA | TRBJ1-2 | NA | TRBV12-3/TRBV12-4 | TGTGCCAGCAGTTACTCCGGGACGGTAAACTATGGCTACACCTTC | CASSYSGTVNYGYTF
few | TRBJ1-5 | TRBD1 | TRBV30 | TGTGCCTGGAGTCCGACAGGGCGGCAGCCCCAGCATTTT | CAWSPTGRQPQHF
few | TRBJ2-7 | NA | TRBV7-9 | TGTGCCAGCAGCTTAGGGTTAGGCCCCTACGAGCAGTACTTC | CASSLGLGPYEQYF
few | TRBJ2-7 | NA | TRBV30 | TGTGCCTGGAAGAAGGGCGGATCCCTACCCGACGAGCAGTACTTC | CAWKKGGSLPDEQYF
NA | TRBJ1-5 | NA | TRBV20-1 | TGCAGTGCTAGGTTGGGGTTCAATCAGCCCCAGCATTTT | CSARLGFNQPQHF
NA | TRBJ1-3 | TRBD1 | TRBV20-1 | TGCAGTGCCCCGACAGGGACTGGAAACACCATATATTTT | CSAPTGTGNTIYF
few | TRBJ1-2 | NA | TRBV19 | TGTGCCAGTAGTATAGTCGGAAGTGGGAGCTATGGCTACACCTTC | CASSIVGSGSYGYTF
few | TRBJ2-7 | NA | TRBV5-1 | TGCGCCAGCAGCGACGGGACGGTCTCCTACGAGCAGTACTTC | CASSDGTVSYEQYF
few | TRBJ1-5 | NA | TRBV7-6 | TGTGCCAGCAGCTTACAACCCGGTCAGCCCCAGCATTTT | CASSLQPGQPQHF
few | TRBJ1-6 | NA | TRBV7-2 | TGTGCCAGCAGCTTTCAAGCCAGGGCCTCACCCCTCCACTTT | CASSFQARASPLHF
few | TRBJ2-1 | NA | TRBV19 | TGTGCCAGTAGTATGATTTCCGGGAGCTCCAATGAGCAGTTCTTC | CASSMISGSSNEQFF
few | TRBJ2-5 | NA | TRBV24-1 | TGTGCCACCAGTGATTATCGAGGGGGATTCCAAGAGACCCAGTACTTC | CATSDYRGGFQETQYF
NA | TRBJ2-7 | NA | TRBV27 | TGTGCCAGCAGTTACTCGTCTAGCGCCACCTACGAGCAGTACTTC | CASSYSSSATYEQYF
NA | TRBJ2-5 | NA | TRBV9 | TGTGCCAGCAGCGTAGAGGCAGCCACCCAAGAGACCCAGTACTTC | CASSVEAATQETQYF
NA | TRBJ2-1 | NA | TRBV30 | TGTGCCTGGAGTGTAGGGGGAGGGTATAACAATGAGCAGTTCTTC | CAWSVGGGYNNEQFF
NA | TRBJ2-1 | TRBD1 | TRBV19 | TGTGCCAGTAGTCCGGACAGGGTAAATGAGCAGTTCTTC | CASSPDRVNEQFF
once | TRBJ1-2 | NA | TRBV6-2/TRBV6-3 | TGTGCCAGCACCTCCCACCGGGGGGCGCTTGGCTACACCTTC | CASTSHRGALGYTF
NA | TRBJ2-3 | NA | TRBV6-4 | TGTGCCAGCAGTTGGTCGAGCACAGATACGCAGTATTTT | CASSWSSTDTQYF
NA | TRBJ1-4 | NA | TRBV12-3/TRBV12-4 | TGTGCCAGCAGTTCCACGACCCGAGTCGTTAATGAAAAACTGTTTTTT | CASSSTTRVVNEKLFF
few | TRBJ2-1 | NA | TRBV5-1 | TGCGCCAGCAGCTTGGGAGGGGCCCTTGAGCAGTTCTTC | CASSLGGALEQFF
NA | TRBJ2-3 | NA | TRBV5-1 | TGCGCCAGCAGCGTTCTACAGGAGAATACGCAGTATTTT | CASSVLQENTQYF
NA | TRBJ2-5 | TRBD2 | TRBV30 | TGTGCCTGGAGTACCACCCGGACTAGCGGGAGCAGGGCTGGGGAGACCCAGTACTTC | CAWSTTRTSGSRAGETQYF
many | TRBJ2-5 | TRBD1 | TRBV10-1 | TGCGCCAGCAGTGAGAGGGGGACAGGACAAGAGACCCAGTACTTC | CASSERGTGQETQYF
once | TRBJ2-6 | NA | TRBV10-1 | TGCGCCAGCAGTGAGTCTTGGAGCTCTGGGGCCAACGTCCTGACTTTC | CASSESWSSGANVLTF
NA | TRBJ2-7 | TRBD1 | TRBV18 | TGTGCCAGCTCACCACCGGGACAGAACCACGAGCAGTACTTC | CASSPPGQNHEQYF
NA | TRBJ2-5 | TRBD2 | TRBV19 | TGTGCCAGTAGTAGCCCGGGACTAAAAGGAGGAGAGACCCAGTACTTC | CASSSPGLKGGETQYF
NA | TRBJ2-5 | TRBD1 | TRBV27 | TGTGCCAGCAAAGGGACAGCTAACCGGAGGGAGACCCAGTACTTC | CASKGTANRRETQYF
NA | TRBJ2-7 | NA | TRBV7-3 | TGTGCCAGCAGCTTAGGCAGGGTAGGGCGCGAGCAGTACTTC | CASSLGRVGREQYF
many | TRBJ1-6 | NA | TRBV2 | TGTGCCAGCAGTGACGGCAGGGAGACCTATAATTCACCCCTCCACTTT | CASSDGRETYNSPLHF
NA | TRBJ2-5 | NA | TRBV7-7 | TGTGCTAGCAGCTCCCTCCGCTCATACGGGACCCAGTACTTC | CASSSLRSYGTQYF